The 26 T cell receptor beta chains below all came from one sample that was sequenced in a study of control samples from healthy donors and cancer patients. This table comes from immunoSEQ multiplex PCR, and its TCRdb copy is limited to in-frame clones, with some not included. The data show approximately 120,000 clones, approximately 92% seen once. The sequenced sample was PBMCs. These TCRs come from a man older than 75 with head and neck cancer.

The chain uses TRBV11-2 and TRBJ2-5; D possibly uses TRBD1 or TRBD2 (5 bases each). CDR3 size: 16 residues. Deletions cut 3 bases from V and 3 bases from J, with 17 bases between. Germline values: CDR1 SGHAT, CDR2 FQNNGV. In DNA form, the CDR3 reads TGTGCCAGCAGCTTGATCGGGGCCCTTGTTAAAGAGACCCAGTACTTC. Protein product: CASSLIGALVKETQYF.

The chain employs TRBV5-4 and TRBJ2-1; no clear D. Trimming stripped 0 bases from V and 0 bases from J, with 10 bases between. The CDR3 extends over 16 amino acids. CDR1 and CDR2 from the germline V gene are SGHNT and YYREEE (reference sequence). The CDR3 is CASSLAGRFSYNEQFF. DNA of the CDR3: TGTGCCAGCAGCTTGGCCGGGCGGTTCTCCTACAATGAGCAGTTCTTC.

The chain is built from TRBV2 and TRBJ2-3; D unclear. The germline CDR1 and CDR2 sequences are SNHLY and FYNNEI. Trimming took 2 bases from V and 3 from J, leaving 9 bases between them. This CDR3 comprises 14 residues. In nucleotides, the CDR3 is TGTGCCAGCAGTGAACTCGGCCGTACAGATACGCAGTATTTT. Translated: CASSELGRTDTQYF.

The gene calls are TRBV7-2 and TRBJ2-7, with 8 nucleotides matching TRBD2. Trimming removed 5 bases from V and 1 base from J; junction bases left unmatched: 10. This CDR3 contains 16 residues. Looked up from germline, CDR1 is SGHTA and CDR2 is FQGNSA. DNA of the CDR3: TGTGCCAGCAGCCCCCGGGGCGGGGGGCGATCCTACGAGCAGTACTTC. Its protein product is CASSPRGGGRSYEQYF.

CDR3 sequence: CASSYSRGGSYNSPLHF. CDR3 in DNA: TGTGCCAGCAGTTACTCCAGGGGAGGCTCCTATAATTCACCCCTCCACTTT. The chain is built from TRBV6-2 or TRBV6-3 and TRBJ1-6; the D gene is possibly TRBD1 (6 bases). V lost 0 bases, J lost 0 bases, and 9 bases lay in between. Germline V lookup: CDR1 MNHEY, CDR2 SVGEGT. This CDR3 has 17 amino acids.

The chain employs TRBV27 and TRBJ2-3; D gene unclear. In germline, CDR1 is MNHEY, CDR2 SMNVEV (reference sequence). CDR3 length: 11 amino acids. The V gene lost 4 bases and the J gene lost 8 bases, with 7 bases spanning the gap. The CDR3 region has the DNA TGTGCCAGCAGTTCCACCGGTACGCAGTATTTT. It specifies CASSSTGTQYF.

The V and J genes are TRBV11-3 and TRBJ1-3; D is unresolved. With 2 bases removed from V and 0 bases from J, the gap between germline ends came to 8 bases. From germline, CDR1 is SGHNT and CDR2 YENEEA. CDR3 length equals 15 residues. The CDR3: CASSLSGISGNTIYF. The DNA for the CDR3 is TGTGCCAGCAGCTTATCGGGGATCTCTGGAAACACCATATATTTT.

V usage is TRBV7-2 and J usage is TRBJ2-1; a weak D match, TRBD2 (5 bases). CDR3 length: 13 amino acids. CDR1 and CDR2 (germline): SGHTA, FQGNSA. V was trimmed by 5 bases and J by 4 bases, leaving 9 bases between them. In DNA form, the CDR3 reads TGTGCCAGCAGCCTCACTAGTTACAATGAGCAGTTCTTC. It encodes CASSLTSYNEQFF. Using reference TRBV7-2 and TRBJ2-1 for the parts outside the CDR3, the full variable domain is GAGVSQSPSNKVTEKGKDVELRCDPISGHTALYWYRQSLGQGLEFLIYFQGNSAPDKSGLPSDRFSAERTGGSVSTLTIQRTQQEDSAVYLCASSLTSYNEQFFGPGTRLTVL.

The chain couples TRBV19 to TRBJ2-5; D ambiguous. The CDR3 runs 16 residues. V gave up 1 base and J gave up 2 bases, with 14 bases separating them. Germline-derived CDR1 and CDR2 are LNHDA and SQIVND (reference sequence). The CDR3 nucleotides read TGTGCCAGTAGTATAGCCGGCAGTATACGTCAAGAGACCCAGTACTTC. Translating gives CASSIAGSIRQETQYF.

The sample holds one count of this clone. The V call is TRBV18, the J call TRBJ2-2, with TRBD2 identical over 7 bases. The germline V gene encodes CDR1 KGHSH and CDR2 LQKENI. This CDR3 has 15 residues. V lost 3 bases to trimming and J lost 1 base; unmatched junction nucleotides: 2. This CDR3 reads CASSPTSWNTGELFF. The DNA for the CDR3 is TGTGCCAGCTCACCGACTAGCTGGAACACCGGGGAGCTGTTTTTT. The complete variable domain, with remaining parts taken from reference TRBV18 and TRBJ2-2, reads NAGVMQNPRHLVRRRGQEARLRCSPMKGHSHVYWYRQLPEEGLKFMVYLQKENIIDESGMPKERFSAEFPKEGPSILRIQQVVRGDSAAYFCASSPTSWNTGELFFGEGSRLTVL.

This sequence joins TRBV5-4 and TRBJ2-2, with unresolved D. This CDR3 is built from 15 residues. CDR1 is SGHNT, CDR2 YYREEE, per germline (reference sequence). V gave up 2 bases and J gave up 2 bases, with 10 bases separating them. CDR3 residues: CASSFGGPNTGELFF. The CDR3 region has the DNA TGTGCCAGCAGCTTTGGCGGACCAAACACCGGGGAGCTGTTTTTT.

The rearrangement links TRBV5-8 to TRBJ2-7; TRBD1 aligns across 8 bases. J was trimmed by 2 bases and V by 2 bases; bases with no gene match: 3. The CDR3 contains 14 residues. Germline CDR1 and CDR2: SGHTS and YDEGEE. The CDR3 here is CASSLGQGPYEQYF. The CDR3 DNA follows: TGTGCCAGCAGCTTAGGACAGGGCCCCTACGAGCAGTACTTC.

The rearrangement joins TRBV30 to TRBJ2-5; D remains unclear. V dropped 3 bases and J dropped 6 bases, with 8 bases sitting between them. CDR3 length: 11 amino acids. Germline V CDR1 and CDR2: GTSNPN, SVGIG (reference sequence). This chain's CDR3 is CAWSPSQTQYF. In DNA form, the CDR3 reads TGTGCCTGGAGCCCCTCGCAGACCCAGTACTTC.

The chain links TRBV10-3 to TRBJ1-5, with D possibly TRBD1 on 6 matching bases. Germline V CDR1 and CDR2: ENHRY, SYGVKD. The CDR3 totals 13 residues. Trimming cost V 7 bases and J 7 bases, with 14 bases left between them. The CDR3 here is CAITAGEDQPQHF. CDR3 nucleotide sequence: TGTGCCATCACTGCAGGGGAGGACCAGCCCCAGCATTTT.

This clone was recorded once. This chain connects TRBV7-9 to TRBJ1-4, with D unclear. Germline CDR1 reads SEHNR; CDR2 reads FQNEAQ (reference sequence). The CDR3 is 15 amino acids. V shed 2 bases and J shed 3 bases, with 10 bases lying between them. This CDR3 reads CASSLSPPSNEKLFF. The CDR3 DNA sequence: TGTGCCAGCAGCTTAAGCCCACCATCTAATGAAAAACTGTTTTTT.

The count of this clone is one. The chain couples TRBV30 to TRBJ1-5; possibly TRBD1 for D (5 bases). The CDR3 runs to 15 residues. The V end was cut by 0 bases, the J end by 8 bases, with 17 bases between. Per germline, CDR1 GTSNPN and CDR2 SVGIG (reference sequence). The CDR3 reads CAWSVWQGGREPQHF. For the CDR3, the DNA is TGTGCCTGGAGTGTATGGCAGGGTGGAAGAGAGCCCCAGCATTTT.

This clone was seen only a few times. The chain uses TRBV7-9 and TRBJ1-6; 8 bases align to TRBD1. Germline values: CDR1 SEHNR, CDR2 FQNEAQ (reference sequence). Losses at the gene ends were 2 bases for V and 10 bases for J; bases not matched to a gene: 13. The CDR3 is 17 amino acids. In DNA, the CDR3 is TGTGCCAGCAGCTTATCGTTCCGGGACAGGACGGGATCACCCCTCCACTTT. Protein sequence: CASSLSFRDRTGSPLHF. The full variable domain, in which reference TRBV7-9 and TRBJ1-6 provide the parts outside the CDR3, is DTGVSQNPRHKITKRGQNVTFRCDPISEHNRLYWYRQTLGQGPEFLTYFQNEAQLEKSRLLSDRFSAERPKGSFSTLEIQRTEQGDSAMYLCASSLSFRDRTGSPLHFGNGTRLTVT.

The V gene is TRBV6-5, the J gene TRBJ1-1; TRBD1 is a possible D gene (5 bases). V gave up 5 bases and J gave up 1 base, with 14 bases separating them. CDR1 and CDR2 (germline): MNHEY, SVGAGI. This CDR3 spans 15 amino acids. The CDR3 sequence is CASSQGLLPNTEAFF. CDR3 sequence (DNA): TGTGCCAGCAGTCAGGGACTCCTACCGAACACTGAAGCTTTCTTT.

The rearrangement links TRBV21-1 to TRBJ1-4. TRBV21-1 is tagged as a pseudogene. This CDR3 region has 10 residues. The CDR3: CASSPRLDVF. The CDR3 DNA is TGTGCCAGCAGCCCGCGGCTAGACGTTTTT.

The chain combines TRBV4-3 with TRBJ2-5; no clear D gene. This CDR3 has 14 amino acids. V lost 1 base and J 2 bases, leaving 8 bases between the germline ends. Germline-derived CDR1 and CDR2 are LGHNA and YSLEER. The CDR3 sequence is CASSQAGGQETQYF. CDR3 nucleotide sequence: TGCGCCAGCAGCCAAGCTGGCGGACAAGAGACCCAGTACTTC.

The chain is built from TRBV11-2 and TRBJ2-1; the D gene is possibly TRBD1 (6 bases). The CDR3 has 13 amino acids. Trimming left V 5 bases short and J 7 bases short, with 12 bases between. CDR1 is SGHAT, CDR2 FQNNGV, per germline. CDR3 loop: CASSTTGMNEQFF. The CDR3 nucleotides are TGTGCCAGCAGCACCACAGGGATGAATGAGCAGTTCTTC.

The chain is built from TRBV6-4 and TRBJ2-5; no definite D call. Germline values: CDR1 MRHNA, CDR2 SNTAGT. Trimming removed 6 bases at V and 1 base at J, with 15 bases between. The CDR3 length is 15 residues. Written as DNA, the CDR3 is TGTGCCAGCAGGGGCGGCTGGAGCCCCCAAGAGACCCAGTACTTC. Its protein product is CASRGGWSPQETQYF.

V usage is TRBV4-1 and J usage is TRBJ1-1; D is unclear. Germline CDR1 is MGHRA and CDR2 is YSYEKL. V was trimmed by 4 bases and J by 8 bases, leaving 8 bases between them. The CDR3 consists of 11 residues. In nucleotides, the CDR3 is TGCGCCAGCAGCCTAACGGGGGAAGCTTTCTTT. Amino acids: CASSLTGEAFF.

This clone showed up just once. The gene calls are TRBV5-5 and TRBJ2-5; D may correspond to TRBD1 or TRBD2 (6 bases each). V lost 4 bases and J 5 bases, leaving 18 bases between the germline ends. The CDR3 is 15 residues long. The germline V gene encodes CDR1 SGHKS and CDR2 YYEKEE (reference sequence). The CDR3: CASSPSGARWETQYF. CDR3 nucleotides: TGTGCCAGCAGCCCGTCGGGGGCTAGGTGGGAGACCCAGTACTTC.

The chain uses TRBV6-1 and TRBJ1-2; D ambiguous. The V end was cut by 1 base, the J end by 8 bases, with 5 bases between. This CDR3 comprises 11 residues. CDR1 is MNHNS and CDR2 is SASEGT in the germline V gene. Here the CDR3 DNA reads TGTGCCAGCAGTGAAGTGGGAGGCTACACCTTC. Residues: CASSEVGGYTF.

The rearrangement joins TRBV4-3 to TRBJ1-6; D is ambiguous. The CDR3 is 16 amino acids. V gave up 0 bases and J gave up 10 bases, with 16 bases separating them. Germline V gene sequence: CDR1 LGHNA, CDR2 YSLEER. This CDR3 is CASSQERELAGSPLHF. The CDR3 DNA sequence: TGCGCCAGCAGCCAAGAGCGGGAGCTGGCGGGGTCACCCCTCCACTTT.